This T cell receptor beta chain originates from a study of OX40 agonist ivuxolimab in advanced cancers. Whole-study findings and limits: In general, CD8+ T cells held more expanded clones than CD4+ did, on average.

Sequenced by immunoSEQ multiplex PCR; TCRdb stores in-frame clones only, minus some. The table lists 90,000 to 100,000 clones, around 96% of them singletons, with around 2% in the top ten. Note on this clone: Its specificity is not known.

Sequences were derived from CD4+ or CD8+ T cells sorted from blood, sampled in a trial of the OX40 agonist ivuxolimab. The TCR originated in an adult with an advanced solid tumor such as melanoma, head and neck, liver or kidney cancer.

The CDR3 reads CASSPRWGNTEAFF. Here the CDR3 DNA reads TGTGCCAGCAGCCCTCGATGGGGGAACACTGAAGCTTTCTTT. The rearrangement joins TRBV9 to TRBJ1-1; D is undetermined. Per germline, CDR1 SGDLS and CDR2 YYNGEE. Trimming took off 4 bases at V and 1 base at J, with 11 bases between the two ends. CDR3 length equals 14 residues.